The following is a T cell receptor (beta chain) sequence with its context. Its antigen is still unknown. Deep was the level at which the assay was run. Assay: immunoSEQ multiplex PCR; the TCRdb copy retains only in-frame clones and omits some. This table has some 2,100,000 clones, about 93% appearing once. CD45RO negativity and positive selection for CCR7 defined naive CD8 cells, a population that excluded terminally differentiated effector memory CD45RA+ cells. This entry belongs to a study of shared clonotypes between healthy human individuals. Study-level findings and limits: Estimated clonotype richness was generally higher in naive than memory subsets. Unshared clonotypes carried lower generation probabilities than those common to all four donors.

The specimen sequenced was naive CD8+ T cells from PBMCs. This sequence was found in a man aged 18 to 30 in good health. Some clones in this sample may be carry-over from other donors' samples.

The CDR3 loop is CASCSWASSYNEQFF. The DNA for the CDR3 is TGTGCCAGCTGTTCGTGGGCTAGCTCCTACAATGAGCAGTTCTTC. The genes are TRBV27 and TRBJ2-1; the D is unclear. The CDR3 totals 15 residues. CDR1 MNHEY and CDR2 SMNVEV come from the germline V gene (reference sequence). Trimming pared 8 bases from V and 0 bases from J, leaving 14 bases between.